Presented here are 9 T cell receptor beta chains from one specimen sequenced in a study of PD-1 blockade in classical Hodgkin lymphoma (dated by TCRdb to between 2020 and 2021). Libraries were constructed by the immunoSEQ multiplex PCR assay. TCRdb stores this immuneACCESS table with in-frame sequences only. Part of the clones is absent; in the studies checked, under half of the shortfall reflects unresolved V genes, and no reason is known for the rest. This sample has 64,000 or so clones in its table, and roughly nine tenths of those were observed once. The ten largest account for approximately 10% of the sample. What the time point label conveys for this sample: cycle 4 day 1 (C4D1), after 6 weeks of nivolumab. Relapse after autologous stem cell transplantation had occurred in all trial patients, and cohorts A, B and C were distinguished by prior brentuximab vedotin exposure. Source: peripheral blood mononuclear cells (PBMCs), taken before the fourth cycle of nivolumab. The source of these receptors is a human donor with classical Hodgkin lymphoma.

The chain combines TRBV7-9 with TRBJ1-1; no definite D call. V lost 3 bases and J lost 8, with 7 bases in between. Germline CDR1 SEHNR, CDR2 FQNEAQ (reference sequence). This CDR3 has 11 residues. The DNA of the CDR3 is TGTGCCAGCAGCTTGATGCGGGAAGCTTTCTTT. Translating gives CASSLMREAFF.

The V and J genes are TRBV5-6 and TRBJ2-7; D uncertain. V shed 0 bases and J shed 7 bases, with 5 bases lying between them. CDR3 size: 11 residues. Germline assignment: CDR1 SGHDT and CDR2 YYEEEE. The CDR3 DNA reads TGTGCCAGCAGCTTGGAGTCGGAGCAGTACTTC. This sequence encodes CASSLESEQYF.

The J gene is TRBJ1-2, the V gene TRBV5-1; tentatively, D is TRBD1 (5 bases). V was pared by 3 bases and J by 6 bases, with 12 bases between. Germline loops: CDR1 SGHRS, CDR2 YFSETQ. The CDR3 has 13 residues. The CDR3 DNA reads as TGCGCCAGCAGCTCTTCGGAAGGGGATGGCTACACCTTC. Translating gives CASSSSEGDGYTF.

The genes are TRBV11-3 and TRBJ2-5; no firm D call. V was clipped by 0 bases and J by 0 bases, with 5 bases between them. The CDR3 has 14 residues. Per germline, CDR1 SGHNT and CDR2 YENEEA. The CDR3 loop is CASSLDGYQETQYF. The CDR3 nucleotides are TGTGCCAGCAGCTTAGATGGTTACCAAGAGACCCAGTACTTC.

The J gene is TRBJ2-1, the V gene TRBV4-1, with unresolved D. The CDR3 loop spans 13 amino acids. Germline-derived CDR1 and CDR2 are MGHRA and YSYEKL. V lost 2 bases, J lost 5 bases, and 7 bases lay in between. The DNA for the CDR3 is TGCGCCAGCAGCCAATTGACCGACAATGAGCAGTTCTTC. Translation gives CASSQLTDNEQFF.

The chain has TRBV6-5 and TRBJ1-1, with 9 bases fitting TRBD1. CDR3 length: 15 residues. Germline CDR1 and CDR2: MNHEY and SVGAGI. V lost 5 bases, J lost 1 base, and 5 bases stayed unmatched. This chain's CDR3 is CASSPTQGANTEAFF. CDR3 sequence (DNA): TGTGCCAGCAGTCCCACACAGGGGGCGAACACTGAAGCTTTCTTT.

The chain links TRBV5-6 to TRBJ1-3; D is unresolved. Per germline, CDR1 SGHDT and CDR2 YYEEEE. V lost 0 bases and J lost 0, with 10 bases in between. The CDR3 runs to 16 residues. The CDR3 is CASSLALGSSGNTIYF. CDR3 bases: TGTGCCAGCAGCTTGGCCCTGGGCAGCTCTGGAAACACCATATATTTT.

Here the CDR3 reads CASSQDPGTSGPQETQYF. CDR3 nucleotide sequence: TGCGCCAGCAGCCAAGATCCCGGGACTAGTGGGCCCCAAGAGACCCAGTACTTC. The chain recombines TRBV4-1 with TRBJ2-5, with 8 bases fitting TRBD2. The length of the CDR3 is 18 residues. Per the germline V gene, CDR1 is MGHRA and CDR2 is YSYEKL. Trimming at V came to 0 bases and at J to 1 base, leaving 10 bases not matched to a gene.

The rearrangement joins TRBV5-1 to TRBJ1-1; no clear D. The V and J ends lost 3 bases and 3 bases respectively, with 9 bases between them. Germline V gene sequence: CDR1 SGHRS, CDR2 YFSETQ. The length of the CDR3 is 13 residues. The CDR3 nucleotides are TGCGCCAGCAGCTCACAAGGGTACACTGAAGCTTTCTTT. Encoded protein: CASSSQGYTEAFF. Looking up the rest from reference TRBV5-1 and TRBJ1-1 gives the full variable domain: KAGVTQTPRYLIKTRGQQVTLSCSPISGHRSVSWYQQTPGQGLQFLFEYFSETQRNKGNFPGRFSGRQFSNSRSEMNVSTLELGDSALYLCASSSQGYTEAFFGQGTRLTVV.